This T cell receptor beta chain comes out of a study of blood T cell repertoires in COVID-19. Looking at the study overall: The study drew acute and convalescent COVID-19 samples from the United States, Italy and Spain. T cells, B-cell-depleted T cells, or PBMCs provided the cDNA or gDNA that served as material.

This CDR3 region has 15 residues. From germline, CDR1 is PRHDT and CDR2 FYEKMQ (reference sequence). The trim removed 5 bases at V and 5 bases at J, leaving 9 bases unmatched. How the authors handled the data: The authors estimated nucleated cell counts from reference gene primer amplification. The protocol was immunoSEQ multiplex PCR, while the TCRdb copy is restricted to in-frame clones and leaves out a portion. That table gives V, J and clone size, and the DNA gave D and trimming. The top ten clones hold over 9.5% of a sample with about 230,000 clones, 87% of them seen once. The J gene is TRBJ2-5, the V gene TRBV13, with 9 bases aligning to TRBD2. Material for sequencing was peripheral blood. This receptor was obtained from a woman under 30 who had recovered from COVID-19. CDR3 DNA sequence: TGTGCCAGCAGCCCGCGGGGGGGGAACGGGGAGACCCAGTACTTC. It translates to CASSPRGGNGETQYF.